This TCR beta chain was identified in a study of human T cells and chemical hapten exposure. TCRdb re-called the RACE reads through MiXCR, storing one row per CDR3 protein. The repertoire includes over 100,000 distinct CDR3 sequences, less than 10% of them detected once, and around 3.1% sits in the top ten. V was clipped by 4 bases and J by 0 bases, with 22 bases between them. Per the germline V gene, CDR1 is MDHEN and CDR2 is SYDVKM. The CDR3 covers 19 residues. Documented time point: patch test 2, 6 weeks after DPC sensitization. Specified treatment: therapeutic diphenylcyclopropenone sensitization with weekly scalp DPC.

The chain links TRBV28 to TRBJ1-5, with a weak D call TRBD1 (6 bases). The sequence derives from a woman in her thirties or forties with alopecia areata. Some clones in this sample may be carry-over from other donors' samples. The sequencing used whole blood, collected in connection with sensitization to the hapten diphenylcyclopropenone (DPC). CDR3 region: CASSSSSGAGVASNQPQHF. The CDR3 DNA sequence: TGTGCCAGCAGTTCTTCATCGGGGGCGGGAGTTGCTAGCAATCAGCCCCAGCATTTT.